This T cell receptor (beta chain) was captured by sequencing in a study of blood T cell repertoires in COVID-19 (dated by TCRdb to about 2020). Background for the entire study: Collaborator samples came from the United States, Italy and Spain and covered acute and convalescent phases of COVID-19. The prospective study material was composed of cDNA or gDNA derived from T cells, B-cell-depleted T cells, or PBMCs. Deeply sampled blood TCRbeta repertoires from subjects exposed to, actively infected with, or recovered from COVID-19 were included in the dataset. A freely available public database, intended as a resource for researchers studying the immune response to SARS-CoV-2, is where the repertoires were released. Samples came from the ongoing ImmuneRACE study (first 160 participants) plus 1,254 subjects from 6 global collaborators. Nearly every sample came with metadata listing a de-identified subject ID, COVID-19 status, age in years and sex. Where available, HLA class I and class II types were obtained from metadata supplied by the sample provider rather than from assay-based typing.

Collaborating institutions collected whole blood in K2EDTA tubes following their own protocols. For TCRbeta analysis, collaborators shipped samples as frozen whole blood, isolated PBMCs, or DNA extracted from either of those sample types. CDR1 and CDR2 (MNHEY, SVGAGI) derive from the germline V gene. V loses 2 bases at its end and J loses 7 bases; junction bases beyond the gene matches: 2. The CDR3, cysteine through phenylalanine, is 14 amino acids long. The DNA shown is the 42-base CDR3, in frame from base 1. About this clone itself: There is no known antigen for this receptor. It has no much larger one-base neighbor in the sample; base qualities were not kept.

TCRbeta CDR3 regions were amplified from genomic DNA by means of the immunoSEQ Assay, a bias-controlled multiplex PCR. From the authors' description of their analysis: The number of nucleated cells in each sample was estimated from the amplification of reference gene primers within the assay. To quantify the absolute abundance of each unique TCRbeta CDR3 rearrangement, sequence reads were collapsed and filtered. Productive Simpson clonality was computed per sample as the square root of Simpson's diversity index over productive rearrangements. The clones in this table, taken by TCRdb from immuneACCESS, are in-frame only. Not every clone is retained; where verified, under half of the shortfall comes from an unresolved V gene, and the cause of the rest is unknown. Clone size and V and J calls were adopted from that table, with D and trimming inferred from the DNA. In this sample the table shows 250,000 to 300,000 clones, about nine tenths of which occur a single time. The ten largest clonotypes hold roughly 2.1% of the sample.

Findings and caveats that apply to the study as a whole: How much clinical and demographic metadata was included differed by source and by participant, and the metadata was provided uncurated.

The rearrangement combines TRBV6-5 with TRBJ1-6, with 7 bases matching TRBD1. This receptor was obtained from a man in his fifties with acute or convalescent COVID-19. Sequenced material: peripheral blood. The CDR3: CASSYRQGNSPLHF. DNA sequence: TGTGCCAGCAGTTACCGACAGGGAAATTCACCCCTCCACTTT.